This paragraph covers one T cell receptor beta chain sequence. Its cognate antigen is unknown. Some clones are missing from TCRdb's copy, which holds only in-frame ones; the method was immunoSEQ multiplex PCR. There are about 29,000 clones in the sample; 78% occur only once, and roughly 20% lies in the top ten. The trim removed 7 bases at V and 5 bases at J, leaving 8 bases unmatched. The CDR3 has 14 residues. Germline values: CDR1 SEHNR, CDR2 FQNEAQ (reference sequence). Unexposed donor CD4+ T cells date from about 2011-2019, before the COVID-19 pandemic. Isolation of CD4+ T cells took place after 10 days in culture. The data were obtained in a study of CD4 T cells in relation to SARS-CoV-2 and coronaviruses. Background on the study: ViraFEST: roughly 10-day antigen culture of PBMCs, then TCR beta CDR3 sequencing. The negative reference was HIV-1 Nef peptide pool or peptide-free culture.

The study, taken as a whole, reports: Samples before the pandemic and after infection were not matched within any donor.

The sequenced sample consisted of CD4+ T cells from PBMCs, cultured in vitro. The chain has TRBV7-9 and TRBJ2-3, with TRBD1 matching 8 bases. The TCR comes from a human donor in good health. The CDR3 here is CASNPDRDRDTQYF. The CDR3 DNA reads as TGTGCCAGCAATCCGGACAGGGACCGAGATACGCAGTATTTT.